These T cell receptor beta chains were read from a single sample in a study of T cells in Graves' hyperthyroidism and ophthalmopathy. TCRdb analysed the multiplex PCR reads with MiXCR anew, one entry per CDR3 protein. Among about 640,000 distinct CDR3 sequences listed, 20% to 25% were seen once. Sequences were obtained from blood. Receptors were obtained from a man younger than 45 with Graves' ophthalmopathy. Both conserved end residues are part of each CDR3. Part of the rows lack a size; the others show once, few, many or a class for expanded clones.

J,V,size,CDR3
TRBJ2-1,TRBV29-1,-,CSVAGRYNEQFF
TRBJ1-5,TRBV18,many,CASSPSGSGNQPQHF
TRBJ2-3,TRBV3-1,-,CASSRKSPGLAGVDTQYF
TRBJ2-3,TRBV5-5,-,CASSPEVMEGWADTQYF
TRBJ1-5,TRBV6-1,-,CASSSGRSRQPQHF
TRBJ2-1,TRBV28,few,CASSFRDRGIMEQFF
TRBJ2-2,TRBV4-2,-,CASSQRYGDTGELFF
TRBJ1-1,TRBV19,-,CASSMWGTENTEAFF
TRBJ2-5,TRBV5-8,-,CASSRNVGPQETQYF
TRBJ2-1,TRBV20-1,-,CSAIGGSDHEQFF
TRBJ2-1,TRBV20-1,few,CSAPSGSYNEQFF